This T cell receptor delta chain derives from a study of Vγ9Vδ2 T cells in congenital toxoplasmosis (dated by TCRdb to 2020 to 2022). About the study as a whole: To diagnose congenital toxoplasmosis, IgG, IgM and IgA serology, Western blot and an in-house interferon-gamma release assay were used. The study compared gamma and delta chain CDR3 repertoires of sorted blood gammadelta T cells between congenitally T. gondii-infected and uninfected infants. Repertoires were sequenced from infants at 2 months after birth and at 1 year of age. At 2 months, TCR sequencing included 5 or 6 infected and about 9 uninfected infants, while at 1 year the sequenced group was 3 infected and 4 uninfected infants.

In its sample, this clone comes out as large (0.1 to 1%). No cognate antigen has been identified for it. Per-base qualities were not stored, and no clone one base away is much larger. The paper as a whole reports these results and caveats: Two months was the earliest age with enough suitable sample material for TCR repertoire analysis, so newborn repertoires were not sequenced. Germline-encoded fetal-type TRDV2 CDR3 sequences seemed to be more prevalent in infected than in uninfected 2-month-old infants, with an in utero expansion footprint being suggested. At 1 year of age, repertoire differences between infected and uninfected infants were less clear than at 2 months. A public TRGV9 clonotype was highly prevalent in both infected and uninfected infants. At 2 months, infected infants appeared to have fewer N additions in TRGV9 and TRDV2 CDR3s than uninfected infants, particularly in TRDV2-TRDJ1 sequences.

The same treatment, consisting of spiramycin and/or pyrimethamine plus sulfadiazine plus folinic acid, was given to mothers of infected and uninfected infants alike. All infants, both infected and uninfected, were delivered at term after more than 37 weeks of gestation. About 1 mL of blood was processed into PBMCs by Lymphoprep gradient centrifugation, after which the PBMCs were cryopreserved in liquid nitrogen and shipped to Belgium. After thawing, the PBMCs were labeled with Zombie NIR viability dye and stained with antibodies against CD3, TCR gammadelta, Vgamma9 and Vdelta2. A FACSAria III was used to sort CD3+ TCRgammadelta+ T cells, reaching a mean purity of roughly 98%. The RNeasy Micro Kit was used to isolate RNA from around 10,000 sorted gammadelta T cells per sample. Infants were born to mothers enrolled with primary T. gondii infection during pregnancy. The infants' peripheral blood was drawn at an outpatient microbiology and virology center located in Pavia, Italy.

cDNA was made by template-switch reverse transcription with TRGC- and TRDC-specific primers in one tube, using SuperScript II. The TRGC primer was designed to bind both the TRGC1 and TRGC2 constant genes. The KAPA Real-Time Library Amplification Kit was used for TRG and TRD amplification, and AMPure XP bead purification was performed between steps. Index PCR with the Nextera XT Index Kit was used to attach the Illumina sequencing adapters. An Illumina MiSeq running the V2 300 kit was used to sequence the TRG and TRD amplicons, producing 150 bp paired-end reads. Per the original workflow: Read quality was checked with FastQC version 0.11.8 before further analysis. With MiXCR version 3.0.3, reads were aligned to GenBank TRG or TRD reference genes and CDR3 sequences were built. Default MiXCR settings were used with one exception: TRDD gene segments were assembled from 3 consecutive nucleotides instead of 5. N additions, CDR3 length, J segment length and clonotype sharing between samples were calculated with VDJtools version 1.2.1. Out-of-frame CDR3 sequences and those containing stop codons were excluded from analysis. To look for overlap, the infant repertoires were checked against previously published Vgamma9Vdelta2 repertoires from fetal, cord blood and adult blood. For TCRdb, the public reads were processed anew by CATT, and duplicate DNA sequences were folded into one row. For this entry, the V and J calls and clone size follow TCRdb and not the study's own pipeline. The sample includes some 800 delta-chain clones, with about an eighth observed a single time. Of the sample, under 15% falls within the top ten clones.

Trimming leaves V shorter by 9 bases and J shorter by 0 bases, with the junction holding 7 bases beyond the gene matches. CDR1 and CDR2 are drawn from the germline V gene: TSWWSYY, QGS. Its CDR3 holds 15 amino acids, cysteine through phenylalanine. Just the 45-base CDR3 DNA is kept, in frame starting at base 1. This chain joins TRDV1 to TRDJ1; 10 central bases correspond to TRDD3. The TCR was taken from a child under 10 years old born to a mother with Toxoplasma gondii infection during pregnancy, either congenitally infected or uninfected (not recorded which). Sequencing input: gamma-delta T cells from blood. The DNA is as follows: TGTGCTCTCACTGGGGGATTCGAGTACACCGATAAACTCATCTTT. This translates into CALTGGFEYTDKLIF.